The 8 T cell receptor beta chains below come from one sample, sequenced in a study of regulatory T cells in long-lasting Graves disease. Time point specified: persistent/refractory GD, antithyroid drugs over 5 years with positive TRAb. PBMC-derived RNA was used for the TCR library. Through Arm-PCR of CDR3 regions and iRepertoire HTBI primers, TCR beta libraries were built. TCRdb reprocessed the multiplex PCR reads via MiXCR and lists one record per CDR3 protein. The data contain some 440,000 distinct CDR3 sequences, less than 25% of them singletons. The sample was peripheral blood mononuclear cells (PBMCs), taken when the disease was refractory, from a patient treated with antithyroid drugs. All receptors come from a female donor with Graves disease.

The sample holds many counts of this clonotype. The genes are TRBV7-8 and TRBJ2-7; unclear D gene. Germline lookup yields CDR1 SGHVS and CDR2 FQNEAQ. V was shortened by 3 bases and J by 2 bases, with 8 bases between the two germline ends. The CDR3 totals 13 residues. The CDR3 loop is CASSFTDTYEQYF. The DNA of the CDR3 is TGTGCCAGCAGCTTTACAGATACCTACGAGCAGTACTTC.

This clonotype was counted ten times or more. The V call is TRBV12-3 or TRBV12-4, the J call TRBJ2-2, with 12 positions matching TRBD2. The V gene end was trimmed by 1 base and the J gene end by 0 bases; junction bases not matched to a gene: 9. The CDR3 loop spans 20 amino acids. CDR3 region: CASSLVILAGGHANTGELFF. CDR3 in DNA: TGTGCCAGCAGTTTAGTCATACTAGCGGGAGGCCATGCGAACACCGGGGAGCTGTTTTTT.

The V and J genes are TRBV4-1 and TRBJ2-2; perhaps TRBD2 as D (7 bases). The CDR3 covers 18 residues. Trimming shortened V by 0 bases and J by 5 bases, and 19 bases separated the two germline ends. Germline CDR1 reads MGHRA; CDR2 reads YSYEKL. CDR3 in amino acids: CASSQDRGGAGETGELFF. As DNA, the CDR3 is TGCGCCAGCAGCCAAGATAGGGGGGGGGCAGGAGAGACCGGGGAGCTGTTTTTT.

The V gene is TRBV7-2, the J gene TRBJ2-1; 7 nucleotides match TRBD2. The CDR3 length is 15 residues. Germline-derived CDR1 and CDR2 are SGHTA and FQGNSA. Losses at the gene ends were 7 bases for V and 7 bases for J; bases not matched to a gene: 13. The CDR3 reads CASTPGGGSRNEQFF. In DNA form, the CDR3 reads TGTGCCAGCACCCCAGGTGGCGGGAGTAGAAATGAGCAGTTCTTC.

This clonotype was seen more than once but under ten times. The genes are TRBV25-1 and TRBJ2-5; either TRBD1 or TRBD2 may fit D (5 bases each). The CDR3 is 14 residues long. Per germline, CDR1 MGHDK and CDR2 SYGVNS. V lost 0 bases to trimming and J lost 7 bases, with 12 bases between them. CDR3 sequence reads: CASSEYSVGATQYF. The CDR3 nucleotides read TGTGCCAGCAGTGAATATAGCGTCGGGGCGACCCAGTACTTC.

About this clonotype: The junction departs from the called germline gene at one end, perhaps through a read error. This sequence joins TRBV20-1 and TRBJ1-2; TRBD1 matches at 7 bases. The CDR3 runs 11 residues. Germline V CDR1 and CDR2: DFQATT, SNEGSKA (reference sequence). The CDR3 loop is CSVNRGDGFTF. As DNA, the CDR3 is TGCAGTGTGAACAGGGGAGATGGCTTCACCTTC.

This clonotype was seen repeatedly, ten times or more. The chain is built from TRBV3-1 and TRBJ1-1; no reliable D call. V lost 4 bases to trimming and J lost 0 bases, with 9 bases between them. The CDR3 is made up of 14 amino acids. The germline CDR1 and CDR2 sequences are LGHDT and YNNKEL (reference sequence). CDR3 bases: TGTGCCAGCAGCCCAGGTGTAATGAACACTGAAGCTTTCTTT. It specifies CASSPGVMNTEAFF.

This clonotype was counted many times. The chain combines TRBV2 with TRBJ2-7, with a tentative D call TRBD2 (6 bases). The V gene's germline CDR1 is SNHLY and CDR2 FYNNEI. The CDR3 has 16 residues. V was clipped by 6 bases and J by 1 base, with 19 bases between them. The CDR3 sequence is CASSQVRDGGSYEQYF. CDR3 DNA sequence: TGTGCCAGCAGCCAAGTCCGGGACGGGGGATCCTACGAGCAGTACTTC. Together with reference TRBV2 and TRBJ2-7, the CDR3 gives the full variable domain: EPEVTQTPSHQVTQMGQEVILRCVPISNHLYFYWYRQILGQKVEFLVSFYNNEISEKSEIFDDQFSVERPDGSNFTLKIRSTKLEDSAMYFCASSQVRDGGSYEQYFGPGTRLTVT.